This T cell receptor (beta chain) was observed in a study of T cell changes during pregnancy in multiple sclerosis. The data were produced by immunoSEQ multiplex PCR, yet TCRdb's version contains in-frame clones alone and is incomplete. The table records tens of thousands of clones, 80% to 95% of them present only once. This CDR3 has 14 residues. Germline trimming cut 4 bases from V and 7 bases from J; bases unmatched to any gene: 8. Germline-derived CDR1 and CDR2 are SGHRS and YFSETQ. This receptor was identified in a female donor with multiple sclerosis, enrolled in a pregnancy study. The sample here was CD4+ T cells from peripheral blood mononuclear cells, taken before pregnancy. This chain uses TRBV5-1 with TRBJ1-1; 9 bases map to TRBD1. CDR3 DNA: TGCGCCAGCAGCGCCGACAGGGGGGGTGGTGAAGCTTTCTTT. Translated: CASSADRGGGEAFF.